The 2 T cell receptor beta chains presented below share a single source sample, sequenced in a study of cytomegalovirus exposure and HLA in healthy donors. The PCR was carried out with 60 Vbeta primers and 13 Jbeta primers. The table came from immunoSEQ multiplex PCR; TCRdb's copy has only in-frame clones and leaves some out. In all, the sample yields tens of thousands of clones. The sequenced sample was PBMCs. Source of these receptors: a middle-aged woman in good health and CMV-seropositive.

The V call is TRBV18, the J call TRBJ2-7; 7 bases fit TRBD2. Trimming cost V 2 bases and J 2 bases; bases outside gene matches: 6. The CDR3 runs to 15 residues. Germline CDR1 and CDR2: KGHSH and LQKENI. The CDR3 coding sequence is TGTGCCAGCTCACCAGGCGGGAGCACCGCCTACGAGCAGTACTTC. It yields the protein CASSPGGSTAYEQYF.

The V call is TRBV7-9, the J call TRBJ2-5; 12 nucleotides align to TRBD1. Germline CDR1 is SEHNR and CDR2 is FQNEAQ (reference sequence). V was clipped by 3 bases and J by 0 bases; unmatched bases: 8. This CDR3 has 18 residues. In DNA, the CDR3 is TGTGCCAGCAGCTTCCGGGGGACAGGGGGCAGGTACCAAGAGACCCAGTACTTC. Its translation: CASSFRGTGGRYQETQYF.